This T cell receptor (beta chain) was obtained from a study of blood T cell repertoires in COVID-19. As for the study in general: Collection of acute and convalescent COVID-19 samples took place in the United States, Italy and Spain.

Everyone who took part was about 18 to 90 years old, and they came from about two dozen US areas. This table comes from immunoSEQ multiplex PCR, and its TCRdb copy is limited to in-frame clones, with some not included. The data contain about 410,000 clones, about nine tenths of them singletons. This TCR was recovered from a man younger than 35 who had recovered from COVID-19. The sequenced sample consisted of PBMCs or T cells enriched from blood (not recorded which).

The CDR3, as DNA: TGTGCCAGCAGCGTAGGTGTGGATACAGGAAACTCACCCCTCCACTTT. Protein: CASSVGVDTGNSPLHF. The rearrangement links TRBV9 to TRBJ1-6; tentative D call: TRBD1 (5 bases). V was clipped by 0 bases and J by 10 bases, with 17 bases between them. Germline lookup yields CDR1 SGDLS and CDR2 YYNGEE. This CDR3 contains 16 residues.